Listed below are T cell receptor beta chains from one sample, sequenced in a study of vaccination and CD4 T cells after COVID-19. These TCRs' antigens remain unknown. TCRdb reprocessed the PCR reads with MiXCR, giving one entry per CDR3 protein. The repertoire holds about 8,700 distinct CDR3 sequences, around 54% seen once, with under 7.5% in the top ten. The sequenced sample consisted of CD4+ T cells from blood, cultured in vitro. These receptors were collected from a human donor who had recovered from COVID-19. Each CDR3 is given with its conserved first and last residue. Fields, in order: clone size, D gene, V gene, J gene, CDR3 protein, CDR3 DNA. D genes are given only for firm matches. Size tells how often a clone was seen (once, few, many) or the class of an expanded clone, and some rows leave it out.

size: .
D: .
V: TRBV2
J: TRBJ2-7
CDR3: CASSEARYYEQYF
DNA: TGTGCCAGCAGTGAAGCGCGGTACTACGAGCAGTACTTC

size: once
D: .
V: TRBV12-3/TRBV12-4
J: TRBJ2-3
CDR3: CASSRRDPTGADTQYF
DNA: TGTGCCAGCAGTCGCCGAGACCCTACAGGAGCAGATACGCAGTATTTT

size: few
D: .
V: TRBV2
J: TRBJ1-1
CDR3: CASSAQGNTEAFF
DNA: TGTGCCAGCAGTGCCCAGGGGAACACTGAAGCTTTCTTT

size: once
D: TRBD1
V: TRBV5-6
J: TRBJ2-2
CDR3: CASSWDRGLTGELFF
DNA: TGTGCCAGCAGCTGGGACAGGGGGCTCACCGGGGAGCTGTTTTTT

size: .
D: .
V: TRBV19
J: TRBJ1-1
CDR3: CASSTTRVNTEAFF
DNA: TGTGCCAGTAGTACGACCAGGGTGAACACTGAAGCTTTCTTT

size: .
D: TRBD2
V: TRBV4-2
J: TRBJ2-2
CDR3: CASSQGLAGNTGELFF
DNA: TGTGCCAGCAGCCAAGGGCTAGCGGGAAACACCGGGGAGCTGTTTTTT

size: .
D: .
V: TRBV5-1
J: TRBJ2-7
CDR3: CASSLEGSEQYF
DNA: TGCGCCAGCAGCTTGGAGGGGAGCGAGCAGTACTTC

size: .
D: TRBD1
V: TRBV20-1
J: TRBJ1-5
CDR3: CSASPTGGFYSNQPQHF
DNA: TGCAGTGCTAGCCCCACAGGGGGCTTTTATAGCAATCAGCCCCAGCATTTT

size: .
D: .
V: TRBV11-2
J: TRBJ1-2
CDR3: CASSLGWAESYGYTF
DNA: TGTGCCAGCAGCTTAGGGTGGGCGGAGAGCTATGGCTACACCTTC

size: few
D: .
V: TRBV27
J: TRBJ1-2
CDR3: CASAKISGGYGYTF
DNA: TGTGCCAGCGCTAAGATCTCTGGAGGCTATGGCTACACCTTC

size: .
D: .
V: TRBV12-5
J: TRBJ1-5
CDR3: CASGLVHGNQPQHF
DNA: TGTGCTAGTGGTTTGGTACATGGGAATCAGCCCCAGCATTTT

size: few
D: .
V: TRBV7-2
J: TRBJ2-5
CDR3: CASSPEGHEETQYF
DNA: TGTGCCAGCAGCCCCGAGGGACATGAGGAGACCCAGTACTTC

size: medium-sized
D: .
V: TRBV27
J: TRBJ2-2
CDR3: CASGNRDISPGELFF
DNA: TGTGCCAGCGGGAACCGGGACATATCGCCCGGGGAGCTGTTTTTT

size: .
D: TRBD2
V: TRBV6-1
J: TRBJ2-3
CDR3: CASSPGLAGGGRSPNTQYF
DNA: TGTGCCAGCAGTCCGGGACTAGCGGGGGGAGGAAGGAGTCCCAATACGCAGTATTTT

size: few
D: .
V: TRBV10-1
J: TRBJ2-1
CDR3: CASSGPVAADYNEQFF
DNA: TGCGCCAGCAGTGGCCCCGTAGCGGCCGACTACAATGAGCAGTTCTTC

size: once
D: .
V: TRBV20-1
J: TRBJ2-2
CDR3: CSAREAQTNTGELFF
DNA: TGCAGTGCTAGAGAGGCACAGACGAACACCGGGGAGCTGTTTTTT

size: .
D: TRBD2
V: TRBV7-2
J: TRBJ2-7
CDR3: CASSLAGGGAAEQYF
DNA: TGTGCCAGCAGCTTAGCGGGCGGGGGGGCGGCCGAGCAGTACTTC

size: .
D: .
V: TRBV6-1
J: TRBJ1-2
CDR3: CASSPRVPRGYTF
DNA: TGTGCCAGCAGTCCTAGGGTACCTCGTGGCTACACCTTC

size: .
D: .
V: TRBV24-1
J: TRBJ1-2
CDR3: CATSDLQGRGGYTF
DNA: TGTGCCACCAGTGACCTACAGGGTCGGGGTGGCTACACCTTC

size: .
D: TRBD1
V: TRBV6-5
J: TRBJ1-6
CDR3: CASSYGGQAGISPLHF
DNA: TGTGCCAGCAGTTACGGCGGACAGGCGGGGATTTCACCCCTCCACTTT

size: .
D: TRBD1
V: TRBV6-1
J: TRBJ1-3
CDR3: CASKPQGQAGNTIYF
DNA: TGTGCCAGCAAGCCACAGGGACAGGCTGGAAACACCATATATTTT

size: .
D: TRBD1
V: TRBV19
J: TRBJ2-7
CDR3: CASSAGTGAYEQYF
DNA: TGTGCCAGTAGTGCCGGGACAGGGGCCTACGAGCAGTACTTC

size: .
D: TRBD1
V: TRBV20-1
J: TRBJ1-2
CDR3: CSARRQGGGYTF
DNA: TGCAGTGCTAGGCGACAGGGAGGGGGCTACACCTTC

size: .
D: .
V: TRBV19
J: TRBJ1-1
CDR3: CASRSDRKTANTEAFF
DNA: TGTGCCAGTCGGTCTGACAGGAAGACCGCTAACACTGAAGCTTTCTTT

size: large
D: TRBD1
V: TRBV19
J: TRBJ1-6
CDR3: CASSQGAIYNSPLHF
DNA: TGTGCCAGTAGTCAGGGGGCAATCTATAATTCACCCCTCCACTTT

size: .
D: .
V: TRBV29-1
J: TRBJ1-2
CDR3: CSVFRSLDYTF
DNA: TGCAGCGTTTTTAGGTCATTGGACTACACCTTC

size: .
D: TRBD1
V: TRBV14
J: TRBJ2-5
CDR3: CASSLQLTGTAQETQYF
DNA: TGTGCCAGCAGCCTACAACTGACCGGGACAGCCCAAGAGACCCAGTACTTC

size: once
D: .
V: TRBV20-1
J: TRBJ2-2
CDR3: CSARDVGYTGELFF
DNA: TGCAGTGCTAGAGATGTAGGTTACACCGGGGAGCTGTTTTTT

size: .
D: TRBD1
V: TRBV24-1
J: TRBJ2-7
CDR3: CATSEGARDEQYF
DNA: TGTGCCACCAGCGAGGGGGCGCGGGACGAGCAGTACTTC

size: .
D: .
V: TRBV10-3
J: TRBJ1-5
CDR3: CAISEDENQPQHF
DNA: TGTGCCATCAGTGAGGACGAGAACCAGCCCCAGCATTTT

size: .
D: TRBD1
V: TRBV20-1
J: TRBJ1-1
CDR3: CSARDGRGTEAFF
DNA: TGCAGTGCTAGAGATGGCAGGGGGACTGAAGCTTTCTTT

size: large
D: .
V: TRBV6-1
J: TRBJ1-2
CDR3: CASIKDGNYGYTF
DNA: TGTGCCAGCATCAAGGACGGAAACTATGGCTACACCTTC

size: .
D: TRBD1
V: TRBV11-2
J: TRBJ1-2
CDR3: CASSARDSYGYTF
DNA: TGTGCCAGCAGCGCCCGGGACAGCTATGGCTACACCTTC

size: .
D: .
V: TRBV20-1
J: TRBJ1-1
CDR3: CSAGQYEAFF
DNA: TGCAGTGCTGGACAGTATGAAGCTTTCTTT

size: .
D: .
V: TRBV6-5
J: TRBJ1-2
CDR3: CASSYSVRSTYGYTF
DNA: TGTGCCAGCAGTTACTCCGTCAGGTCGACCTATGGCTACACCTTC

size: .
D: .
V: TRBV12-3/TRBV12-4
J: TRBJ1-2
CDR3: CASSPQGSNYGYTF
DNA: TGTGCCAGCAGTCCCCAGGGTTCTAACTATGGCTACACCTTC

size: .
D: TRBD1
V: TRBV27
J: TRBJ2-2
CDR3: CASSRRGRGNTGELFF
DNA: TGTGCCAGCAGCCGCAGGGGGCGGGGGAACACCGGGGAGCTGTTTTTT

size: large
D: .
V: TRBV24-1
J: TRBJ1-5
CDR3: CATSEGTLLQGQPQHF
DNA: TGTGCCACCAGTGAGGGGACGCTCCTCCAAGGTCAGCCCCAGCATTTT

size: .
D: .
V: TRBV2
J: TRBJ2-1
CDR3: CASSVSGSKSEQFF
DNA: TGTGCCAGCAGTGTGTCAGGGTCTAAAAGTGAGCAGTTCTTC

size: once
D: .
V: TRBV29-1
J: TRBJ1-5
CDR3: CSVSGAGNQPQHF
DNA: TGCAGCGTTTCTGGAGCGGGCAATCAGCCCCAGCATTTT

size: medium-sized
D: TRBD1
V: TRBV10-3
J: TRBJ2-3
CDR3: CAIRAGQGSDTQYF
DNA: TGTGCCATCAGGGCGGGACAGGGGTCAGATACGCAGTATTTT

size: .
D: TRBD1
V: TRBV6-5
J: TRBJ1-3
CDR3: CASSSGTAGNTIYF
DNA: TGTGCCAGCAGTTCCGGGACAGCAGGAAACACCATATATTTT

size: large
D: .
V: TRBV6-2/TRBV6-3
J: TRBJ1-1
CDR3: CASTLQGHPGTEAFF
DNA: TGTGCCAGCACTCTACAGGGACACCCTGGGACTGAAGCTTTCTTT

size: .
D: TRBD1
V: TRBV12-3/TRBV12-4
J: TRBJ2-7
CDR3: CASSSGQGLTYEQYF
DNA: TGTGCCAGCAGTTCGGGACAGGGCTTGACCTACGAGCAGTACTTC

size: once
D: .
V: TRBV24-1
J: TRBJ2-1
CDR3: CATSVAEPYNEQFF
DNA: TGTGCCACCAGTGTCGCAGAACCCTACAATGAGCAGTTCTTC

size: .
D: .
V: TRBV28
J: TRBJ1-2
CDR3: CASSLGENYSYGYTF
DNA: TGTGCCAGCAGTTTAGGGGAGAACTATTCCTATGGCTACACCTTC

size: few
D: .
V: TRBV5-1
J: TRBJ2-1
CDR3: CASRVSEGFSYNEQFF
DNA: TGCGCCAGCAGGGTCTCGGAGGGATTCTCCTACAATGAGCAGTTCTTC

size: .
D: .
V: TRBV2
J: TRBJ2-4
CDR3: CASTSRTGQNIQYF
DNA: TGTGCCAGCACGTCGAGGACTGGACAAAACATTCAGTACTTC

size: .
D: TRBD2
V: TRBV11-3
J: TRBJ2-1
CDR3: CASSLGVGLAGNEQFF
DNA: TGTGCCAGCAGCCTGGGGGTTGGACTAGCGGGAAATGAGCAGTTCTTC

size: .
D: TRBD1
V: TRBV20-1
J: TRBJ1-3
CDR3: CSAQKQGAPGNTIYF
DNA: TGCAGTGCTCAAAAACAGGGGGCGCCAGGAAACACCATATATTTT

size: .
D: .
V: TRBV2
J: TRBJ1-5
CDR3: CASTVGGNRNQPQHF
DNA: TGTGCCAGCACCGTGGGGGGGAATCGCAATCAGCCCCAGCATTTT

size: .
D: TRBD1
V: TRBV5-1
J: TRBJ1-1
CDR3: CASSRTGSKNTEAFF
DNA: TGCGCCAGCAGTCGGACAGGGAGTAAGAACACTGAAGCTTTCTTT

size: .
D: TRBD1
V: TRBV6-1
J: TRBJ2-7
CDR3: CASSSLDRGPVQYF
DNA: TGTGCCAGCAGCTCCCTGGACAGGGGGCCCGTGCAGTACTTC

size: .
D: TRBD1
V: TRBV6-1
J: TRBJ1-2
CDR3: CASSNRGQRQGYGYTF
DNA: TGTGCCAGCAGTAACAGGGGCCAACGTCAGGGCTATGGCTACACCTTC

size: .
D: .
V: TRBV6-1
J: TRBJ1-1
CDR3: CASRKGSETFF
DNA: TGTGCCAGCAGGAAGGGTTCGGAAACTTTCTTT